This TCR beta chain was profiled in a study of T-cell memory formation after mild COVID-19. Study as a whole: For the most part, TCR clusters were specific to one donor.

TCRdb fed the 5' RACE reads into MiXCR, producing one record per CDR3 protein. Among hundreds of thousands of distinct CDR3 sequences, about a sixth were seen once, and the ten largest hold 20% to 25%. This clonotype was recorded only once. V dropped 1 base and J dropped 7 bases, with 9 bases sitting between them. The CDR3 is 13 residues long. CDR1 SNHLY and CDR2 FYNNEI come from the germline V gene. Source material: PBMCs or a T cell subset sorted from them (not recorded which). This TCR came from a man aged 18 to 30 who had mild COVID-19 (a few samples of this study predate the infection). Cell type and time point are not known. The chain employs TRBV2 and TRBJ2-3; possible D gene TRBD2, 5 bases. CDR3 region: CASSEGPGNTQYF. The DNA of the CDR3 is TGTGCCAGCAGTGAAGGACCGGGGAATACGCAGTATTTT.